What follows are 10 T cell receptor beta chains derived from one specimen sequenced in a study of shared clonotypes between healthy human individuals (TCRdb year 2020). Libraries were prepared through the immunoSEQ multiplex PCR assay. As stored in TCRdb, this immuneACCESS dataset retains in-frame rearrangements with V and J assigned. A fraction of the clones does not appear; measured against another copy, unresolved V genes explain less than half of the discrepancy, and the remainder lacks a known reason. In this sample the table shows around 530,000 clones, roughly 79% of which occur a single time. The ten largest clones represent approximately 12% of the sample. Sequenced: PBMCs. All receptors come from a woman between 40 and 50 years old in good health. Some clones in this sample may be carry-over from other donors' samples.

This rearrangement joins TRBV2 to TRBJ1-1; D gene uncertain. V lost 1 base, J lost 7 bases, and 10 bases lay in between. CDR1 and CDR2 (germline): SNHLY, FYNNEI. The CDR3 contains 13 residues. The CDR3 loop is CASSEVVYSEAFF. In DNA, the CDR3 is TGTGCCAGCAGTGAAGTAGTGTACAGTGAAGCTTTCTTT.

This chain joins TRBV7-9 and TRBJ2-1, with unresolved D. Trimming removed 4 bases at V and 6 bases at J, with 19 bases between. Germline loops: CDR1 SEHNR, CDR2 FQNEAQ (reference sequence). CDR3 size: 16 residues. The CDR3 reads CASSSNRVLPPNEQFF. The CDR3, as DNA: TGTGCCAGCAGCTCCAATCGAGTCCTTCCCCCCAATGAGCAGTTCTTC.

The V gene is TRBV28, the J gene TRBJ2-7; TRBD2 aligns across 9 bases. Losses at the gene ends were 2 bases for V and 2 bases for J; bases not matched to a gene: 4. Germline CDR1 is MDHEN and CDR2 is SYDVKM. This CDR3 comprises 15 residues. The CDR3 DNA is TGTGCCAGCAGTTTAAGGGCGGGAGGGCCCTACGAGCAGTACTTC. Translation: CASSLRAGGPYEQYF.

The chain couples TRBV2 to TRBJ2-7, with 10 bases aligning to TRBD1. V lost 7 bases, J lost 1 base, and 4 bases stayed unmatched. CDR3 length equals 14 residues. Germline-derived CDR1 and CDR2 are SNHLY and FYNNEI. The CDR3 spells CASIRDRGSYEQYF. CDR3 DNA sequence: TGTGCCAGCATCCGGGACAGGGGATCCTACGAGCAGTACTTC.

The genes are TRBV11-3 and TRBJ2-7; 7 bases are shared with TRBD2. The V gene's germline CDR1 is SGHNT and CDR2 YENEEA. V lost 5 bases, J lost 5 bases, and 6 bases stayed unmatched. The CDR3 totals 13 residues. The CDR3 is CASSGGRDDEQYF. CDR3 nucleotide sequence: TGTGCCAGCAGCGGCGGGAGAGACGACGAGCAGTACTTC.

Notes on this clone: Other DNA sequences in the same sample also yield this CDR3. The rearrangement links TRBV18 to TRBJ2-3, with TRBD2 identical over 9 bases. V shed 4 bases and J 0 bases; nucleotides not matched to a gene: 2. The CDR3 spans 15 residues. Germline CDR1 is KGHSH and CDR2 is LQKENI. The CDR3 reads CASSLTSGSTDTQYF. In nucleotides, the CDR3 is TGTGCCAGCTCACTAACTAGCGGGAGCACAGATACGCAGTATTTT.

This clone was found once. This chain uses TRBV5-4 with TRBJ2-7; 9 nucleotides agree with TRBD2. Germline assignment: CDR1 SGHNT and CDR2 YYREEE (reference sequence). Losses at the gene ends were 1 base for V and 0 bases for J; bases not matched to a gene: 5. This CDR3 has 16 residues. The CDR3 DNA reads as TGTGCCAGCAGCTTGTTAGCGGGAGATTACTCCTACGAGCAGTACTTC. As protein: CASSLLAGDYSYEQYF. Full variable domain (outside the CDR3, taken from reference TRBV5-4 and TRBJ2-7): ETGVTQSPTHLIKTRGQQVTLRCSSQSGHNTVSWYQQALGQGPQFIFQYYREEENGRGNFPPRFSGLQFPNYSSELNVNALELDDSALYLCASSLLAGDYSYEQYFGPGTRLTVT.

This sequence joins TRBV10-2 and TRBJ2-3; D not certain. The ends were cut back, 0 bases at V and 0 bases at J, with 10 bases in the middle. Germline V gene sequence: CDR1 WSHSY, CDR2 SAAADI. CDR3 size: 16 residues. The chain's CDR3 is CASSESDGGSTDTQYF. CDR3 DNA: TGCGCCAGCAGTGAGTCGGACGGCGGTAGCACAGATACGCAGTATTTT.

This rearrangement joins TRBV19 to TRBJ2-5, with 7 bases lining up with TRBD1. The CDR3 is 13 amino acids. CDR1 and CDR2 (germline): LNHDA, SQIVND (reference sequence). Germline trimming cut 6 bases from V and 2 bases from J; bases unmatched to any gene: 3. This chain's CDR3 is CASRGTAQETQYF. Here the CDR3 DNA reads TGTGCCAGTAGGGGGACAGCACAAGAGACCCAGTACTTC.

Only a few counts were recorded for this clone. The V gene is TRBV25-1, the J gene TRBJ1-2; 9 bases are shared with TRBD1. There are 13 residues in the CDR3. With 5 bases clipped from V and 5 bases from J, the junction kept 3 bases outside the gene matches. In germline, CDR1 is MGHDK, CDR2 SYGVNS. The CDR3 DNA follows: TGTGCCAGCAGTTCAGGACAGGGGTATGGCTACACCTTC. Amino acid sequence: CASSSGQGYGYTF.